This T cell receptor beta chain stems from a study of shared clonotypes between healthy human individuals (dated by TCRdb to about 2020). The study in broad terms: The cohort comprised a couple of women and a few men aged 18 to 49 years. To estimate repertoire size and how much clonotype sharing occurs between individuals, the study deeply sequenced the blood TCR repertoires of five healthy adults. For each donor, CD4 naive and CD4 memory were each run on three plates, CD8 naive on two plates, and CD8 memory on one plate. Per donor, leukapheresis produced somewhere between about 0.94 and 9 billion PBMCs. To increase sequencing depth and limit assay-specific biases, TCR repertoire library preparation and sequencing were carried out by different laboratories using diverse techniques.

On this clone itself: The clone's antigen remains unknown. No base quality information exists; no much larger clone differs at one position.

Broader findings and caveats from the paper: Sharing across a handful of donors was observed for around 5% of naive CD4, 3% to 3.5% of naive CD8, roughly 2.4% of memory CD4, and less than 0.45% of memory CD8 clonotypes. Incomplete sequencing was indicated by rarefaction of sorted-subset datasets, despite the large sequencing depth. Compared with non-shared clonotypes, the clonotypes found in all four sorted-subset donors had higher generation probabilities. Based on pairwise subsampling, the degree of clonotype sharing among donors was expected to be affected by sequencing depth. Estimated clonotype richness was generally larger for naive than for memory subsets. Because the study included only a small number of donors, the genetic and exposure-history diversity represented was limited. Only blood was sampled, and tissue TCR repertoires likely differ from those in blood.

V drops 5 bases and J drops 4 bases, leaving 17 bases in between. CDR1 and CDR2, per the germline V gene (reference sequence), are MNHNY and SVGAGI. The CDR3 numbers 15 residues from cysteine through phenylalanine. The sequence is cut down to CDR3 DNA, 45 bases in frame from base 1. Using the deep immunoSEQ assay, multiplex PCR amplified TCR CDR3 regions from genomic DNA. For each cell subset, the extracted genomic DNA was distributed evenly across all wells of several immunoSEQ 96-well plates, and each plate served as one replicate. For sorted subsets, approximately 200 ng of genomic DNA, equivalent to 25,000 to 35,000 T cell genomes, went into each replicate PCR. Purified libraries were quantified with a Qubit 3.0 fluorometer, sized on a Bioanalyzer 2100, and re-quantified with the KAPA Library Quantification kit. A separate single-read 150-cycle Illumina NextSeq 550 flow cell was used to sequence each immunoSEQ 96-well plate. The study's own analysis went as follows. Because the immunoSEQ output held only junctional sequences and lacked quality scores, the filtering could not match the filtering applied to full-length reads. To assign V/J genes and CDR3, sequences were annotated using PyIR, a Python wrapper for IgBLAST v1.9, with IMGT germline references. Reads were removed for weak V/J assignments (E-value above 1e-6), missing CDR3, stop codons, out-of-frame junctions, or ambiguous translated residues. V3J clonotypes were defined as sequences sharing the same inferred V gene, J gene, and CDR3 amino acid sequence. The percentage overlap between two repertoires was calculated by dividing the number of shared unique clonotypes by the size of the smaller repertoire. Richness of each repertoire was evaluated using RTK rarefaction, the Chao1 estimator, and Recon v2.1 estimates of unobserved clonotypes. Generation probabilities for all TCRbeta clonotypes obtained by the gDNA method from four donors were computed using OLGA. In its TCRdb copy, this immuneACCESS table keeps in-frame sequences only and misses some clones. Where compared with another copy, unresolved V genes explain less than half of these, and the others have no known cause. Clone size and V and J calls were adopted from that table, with D and trimming inferred from the DNA. The sample table records over 1.5 million clones; approximately 98% of these occur just once. The ten largest make up around 0.45% of the sample.

Healthy HIV-negative adults with no recently reported acute infections or vaccinations were included as donors. Every donor was a Caucasian adult residing in Nashville, Tennessee, USA. Magnetic negative selection was used to enrich CD4+ T cells, after which naive cells were positively selected on CD45RA and the negative fraction became the memory subset. After blood collection by leukapheresis, PBMCs were isolated using Ficoll-Histopaque density gradient centrifugation and then cryopreserved in the vapor phase of liquid nitrogen. Analytical flow cytometry was used to check the purity and quantity of each magnetically sorted T cell population. Each sorted fraction had its genomic DNA isolated and then quantified by UV absorbance on a Nanodrop 2000c.

The sequence derives from a man aged 30 to 45 in good health. Sequenced sample: naive CD4+ T cells sorted from blood. Sample cell subset or site, as interpreted from the label and publication: CD45RA+ positively selected. This sequence uses TRBV6-6 and TRBJ1-2; the D gene is perhaps TRBD1, from 5 matching bases. The nucleotide sequence reads as follows: TGTGCCAGCAGTAGACTTCCGGGGGTTGGCTATGGCTACACCTTC. This is translated as CASSRLPGVGYGYTF.